This T cell receptor beta chain was captured in a study of blood T cell repertoires in COVID-19. This CDR3 is 14 amino acids long. Germline V gene lookup returns CDR1 SNHLY and CDR2 FYNNEI. Trimming removed 8 bases at V and 10 bases at J, with 23 bases between. Clones were sequenced by immunoSEQ multiplex PCR, and TCRdb holds only the in-frame ones, with some missing. The sample lists about 670,000 clones, 75% to 90% occurring once. The TCR comes from a woman aged 18-29 years with acute or convalescent COVID-19. Sequencing used peripheral blood. V gene TRBV2 combines with J gene TRBJ1-2; possible D gene TRBD1, 5 bases. The CDR3 is CASAAPPSGLDYTF. Here the CDR3 DNA reads TGTGCCAGCGCAGCCCCCCCCTCAGGGTTGGACTACACCTTC.